Presented here are 4 T cell receptor beta chains from one specimen sequenced in a study of shared clonotypes between healthy human individuals. Produced via immunoSEQ multiplex PCR; TCRdb's table is partial and in-frame only. The table shows about 2.2 million clones, with around 93% occurring only once. Naive CD8 cells lacked CD45RO and underwent positive selection for CCR7, leaving out terminally differentiated effector memory CD45RA+ cells. The sequenced sample consisted of naive CD8+ T cells from PBMCs. The receptors were gathered from a man aged 18 to 29 in good health. Some clones in this sample may be carry-over from other donors' samples.

This clone was counted once. DNA for the CDR3: TGTGCCAGCAGGGGACTAGCGGGAGTCGCCTACGAGCAGTACTTC. It yields the protein CASRGLAGVAYEQYF. The genes are TRBV28 and TRBJ2-7; 14 positions match TRBD2. Germline V gives CDR1 MDHEN, CDR2 SYDVKM. Trimming at V came to 6 bases and at J to 2 bases, leaving 3 bases not matched to a gene. This CDR3 has 15 amino acids.

The chain recombines TRBV6-5 with TRBJ2-7; D call uncertain. From germline, CDR1 is MNHEY and CDR2 SVGAGI. Trimming removed 5 bases at V and 3 bases at J, with 14 bases between. This CDR3 is built from 14 residues. CDR3 region: CASSVRFFGYEQYF. CDR3 nucleotides: TGTGCCAGCAGTGTACGGTTCTTCGGCTACGAGCAGTACTTC.

The CDR3 nucleotides are TGTGCCAGCAGACTTGCCGGAGGCGGGGAAATAGACGAGCAGTACTTC. Its translation is CASRLAGGGEIDEQYF. This rearrangement joins TRBV7-8 to TRBJ2-7; D is possibly TRBD2 (6 bases). Germline loops: CDR1 SGHVS, CDR2 FQNEAQ. Trimming cost V 6 bases and J 5 bases, with 23 bases left between them. The CDR3 loop spans 16 amino acids.

This chain uses TRBV10-2 with TRBJ2-1; D gene uncertain. The V gene lost 2 bases and the J gene lost 3 bases, with 8 bases spanning the gap. Germline lookup yields CDR1 WSHSY and CDR2 SAAADI. CDR3 length: 14 residues. The CDR3 protein is CASSERTYYNEQFF. The CDR3, as DNA: TGCGCCAGCAGTGAGAGGACCTACTACAATGAGCAGTTCTTC.